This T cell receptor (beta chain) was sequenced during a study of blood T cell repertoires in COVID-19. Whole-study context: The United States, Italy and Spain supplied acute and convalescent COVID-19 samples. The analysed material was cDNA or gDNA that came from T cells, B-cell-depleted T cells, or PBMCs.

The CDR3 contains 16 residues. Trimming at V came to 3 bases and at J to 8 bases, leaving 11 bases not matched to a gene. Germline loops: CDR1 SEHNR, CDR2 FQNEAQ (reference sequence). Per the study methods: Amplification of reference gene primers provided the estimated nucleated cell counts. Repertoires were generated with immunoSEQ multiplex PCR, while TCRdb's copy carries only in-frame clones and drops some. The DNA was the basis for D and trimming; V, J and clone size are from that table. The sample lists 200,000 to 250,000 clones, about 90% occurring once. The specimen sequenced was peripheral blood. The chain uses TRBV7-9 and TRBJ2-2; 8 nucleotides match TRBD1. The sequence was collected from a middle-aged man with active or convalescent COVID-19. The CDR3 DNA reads TGTGCCAGCAGCTTGCTTGGGGACAGGCGAACGGGGGAGCTGTTTTTT. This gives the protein CASSLLGDRRTGELFF.